One TCR beta chain is described in this entry. There is no known antigen for this receptor. Qualities for individual bases were not recorded, and no much larger clone is one base off. The data were obtained in a study of blood T cell repertoires in COVID-19 (dated by TCRdb to 2018 to 2021). Notes on the research overall: Samples from collaborators originated in the United States, Italy and Spain and spanned both the acute and convalescent phases of COVID-19. The dataset comprised deeply sampled blood TCRbeta repertoires from subjects exposed to, actively infected with, or recovered from COVID-19. A freely available public database, intended as a resource for researchers studying the immune response to SARS-CoV-2, is where the repertoires were released. The material from the prospective study consisted of cDNA or gDNA derived from T cells, B-cell-depleted T cells, or PBMCs. The sample metadata nearly always contained a de-identified subject ID, COVID-19 status, age in years and sex. Where available, HLA class I and class II types were obtained from metadata supplied by the sample provider rather than from assay-based typing. The samples were drawn from the first 160 participants of the ongoing ImmuneRACE study and from 1,254 subjects provided by 6 global collaborators. The full study reports these points: The amount of clinical and demographic metadata varied by source and participant and was provided uncurated.

The CDR3 spans 15 residues, from the cysteine through the phenylalanine. Just CDR3 DNA is preserved here, 45 bases in frame from base 1. CDR1 and CDR2 were assigned from the germline V gene as MNHEY and SVGAGI. The V end gives up 5 bases and the J end 8 bases, leaving 9 bases in the junction not matched to a gene. The immunoSEQ Assay, a bias-controlled multiplex PCR, was used to amplify TCRbeta CDR3 regions from genomic DNA. The study's own analysis went as follows. Nucleated cell counts per sample were estimated from amplification of reference gene primers within the assay. To quantify the absolute abundance of each unique TCRbeta CDR3 rearrangement, sequence reads were collapsed and filtered. Productive Simpson clonality was computed per sample as the square root of Simpson's diversity index over productive rearrangements. Drawn from immuneACCESS, this table holds only the in-frame rearrangements with V and J called that TCRdb kept. Clones are partly lost; checked studies trace under half to an unresolved V gene and leave the rest unexplained. That table gives V, J and clone size, and the DNA gave D and trimming. Here the sample has 370,000 or so clones; around 87% occur a single time. 1% to 1.5% of the sample comes from the top ten.

Enrolling through a virtual design, the prospective study's participants ranged in age from roughly 18 to 89 years and lived across 24 United States geographic areas. Cohort assignment in the prospective study relied on participant-reported clinical history from a screening survey and a study questionnaire. ImmuneRACE Cohort 3 recovered participants were defined by two consecutive negative NP/OP PCR tests, healthcare professional clearance, or symptom resolution. In the prospective study, whole blood, serum and a nasopharyngeal or oropharyngeal swab were collected from each participant by mobile phlebotomists. Participants in the prospective study had the option to provide additional blood draws and questionnaires over a roughly two-month period. Prospective study blood samples were shipped either frozen or at room temperature before DNA extraction.

The TCR originated in a man in his thirties or forties who had recovered from COVID-19. Sequenced input: PBMCs or T cells enriched from blood (not recorded which). This sequence uses TRBV6-5 and TRBJ1-4; 9 central nucleotides agree with TRBD1. The bases are TGTGCCAGCAGTCTCCAGACAGGGGGGATAGAAAAACTGTTTTTT. The encoded protein is CASSLQTGGIEKLFF.